Each of the 19 T cell receptor beta chains below was sequenced from the same sample in a study of graft-versus-host responses after intestinal transplantation (dated by TCRdb to the early 2020s). Libraries were made using the immunoSEQ multiplex PCR assay. In TCRdb, the immuneACCESS table is reduced to in-frame sequences with V and J assigned. These tables do not hold every clone; where another copy was compared, an unresolved V gene accounts for under half, and the others remain unexplained. The sample records about 54,000 clones, about 90% of which are singletons. The top ten clonotypes cover less than 6.5% of the sample. The sequencing here drew on PBMCs, taken about 93 weeks after intestinal transplant. These receptors were collected from a human patient who received an intestinal transplant, so some T cells may come from the graft donor.

The J gene is TRBJ1-2, the V gene TRBV13; D gene ambiguous. The germline V and J ends were trimmed by 5 bases and 6 bases, with 13 bases remaining between them. The CDR3 spans 13 residues. The germline CDR1 and CDR2 sequences are PRHDT and FYEKMQ (reference sequence). In DNA, the CDR3 is TGTGCCAGCAGCCGGATCCTCCGGGATGGCTACACCTTC. It encodes CASSRILRDGYTF.

The chain couples TRBV28 to TRBJ2-5, with D perhaps assigned TRBD1 or TRBD2 (5 bases each). V was shortened by 4 bases and J by 5 bases, with 5 bases between the two germline ends. CDR3 size: 11 residues. Germline loops: CDR1 MDHEN, CDR2 SYDVKM. The CDR3 DNA sequence: TGTGCCAGCAGTTGGGACGAGACCCAGTACTTC. Translating it yields CASSWDETQYF.

About this clone itself: Other DNA sequences from this sample encode an identical CDR3 as well. This chain links TRBV7-2 with TRBJ2-7; D not resolved. V gave up 4 bases and J gave up 3 bases, with 7 bases separating them. The CDR3 has 12 residues. Germline-derived CDR1 and CDR2 are SGHTA and FQGNSA. For the CDR3, the DNA is TGTGCCAGCAGCTATGACCGCTACGAGCAGTACTTC. The encoded protein is CASSYDRYEQYF.

V gene TRBV29-1 combines with J gene TRBJ2-7, with no clear D. The CDR3 has 12 amino acids. With 0 bases removed from V and 6 bases from J, the gap between germline ends came to 9 bases. Germline V lookup: CDR1 SQVTM, CDR2 ANQGSEA. CDR3 sequence (DNA): TGCAGCGTTGAAGATCTGGGGTCCGAGCAGTACTTC. Protein product: CSVEDLGSEQYF.

The V and J genes are TRBV5-4 and TRBJ2-3; D unclear. Germline V gene sequence: CDR1 SGHNT, CDR2 YYREEE (reference sequence). CDR3 length: 12 amino acids. Trimming took off 0 bases at V and 5 bases at J, with 4 bases between the two ends. The CDR3 nucleotides read TGTGCCAGCAGCTTGGTTGGAGATACGCAGTATTTT. This encodes CASSLVGDTQYF.

This clone occurred once. The chain is built from TRBV19 and TRBJ2-5; D not certain. Germline CDR1 reads LNHDA; CDR2 reads SQIVND (reference sequence). The CDR3 extends over 14 amino acids. Trimming shortened V by 6 bases and J by 5 bases, and 16 bases separated the two germline ends. This chain's CDR3 is CASSNGGLRETQYF. CDR3 bases: TGTGCCAGTAGCAACGGTGGGCTGAGGGAGACCCAGTACTTC.

V usage is TRBV29-1 and J usage is TRBJ2-3; D not certain. Germline V lookup: CDR1 SQVTM, CDR2 ANQGSEA. Trimming cost V 4 bases and J 2 bases, with 13 bases left between them. CDR3 length: 14 residues. The CDR3 DNA sequence: TGCAGCGTTGGCCTCCGGATCTCCACAGATACGCAGTATTTT. Protein sequence: CSVGLRISTDTQYF.

The rearrangement joins TRBV5-4 to TRBJ2-3, with D perhaps TRBD1 (5 bases). CDR1 and CDR2 from the germline V gene are SGHNT and YYREEE (reference sequence). The CDR3 is 11 amino acids. Trimming took 4 bases from V and 8 from J, leaving 8 bases between them. CDR3 amino acids: CASSRGGTQYF. The CDR3 nucleotides read TGTGCCAGCAGCAGGGGCGGTACGCAGTATTTT.

V and J are TRBV13 and TRBJ1-1, with 8 bases identical to TRBD1. The CDR3 contains 16 residues. V lost 2 bases to trimming and J lost 4 bases; unmatched junction nucleotides: 9. Germline V CDR1 and CDR2: PRHDT, FYEKMQ (reference sequence). The CDR3: CASSLKAGGSGTEAFF. In DNA, the CDR3 is TGTGCCAGCAGCTTAAAGGCAGGGGGCAGCGGCACTGAAGCTTTCTTT.

The rearrangement joins TRBV4-1 to TRBJ1-5; D might be TRBD1 (5 bases). Germline V lookup: CDR1 MGHRA, CDR2 YSYEKL. The V and J ends lost 1 base and 2 bases respectively, with 9 bases between them. This CDR3 contains 15 residues. This CDR3 is CASSQVQGRNQPQHF. CDR3 nucleotides: TGCGCCAGCAGCCAAGTTCAGGGACGCAATCAGCCCCAGCATTTT.

The rearrangement links TRBV10-1 to TRBJ2-5; a possible D gene is TRBD1 (5 bases). The CDR3 consists of 13 residues. Trimming left V 4 bases short and J 0 bases short, with 6 bases between. CDR1 and CDR2 from the germline V gene are WNHNN and SYGVQD (reference sequence). CDR3 DNA: TGCGCCAGCAGTGGACAGTACCAAGAGACCCAGTACTTC. Translated, it gives CASSGQYQETQYF.

The chain couples TRBV7-9 to TRBJ2-7; 7 bases match TRBD1. The trim removed 5 bases at V and 0 bases at J, leaving 7 bases unmatched. CDR3 size: 15 residues. CDR1 SEHNR and CDR2 FQNEAQ come from the germline V gene (reference sequence). The CDR3 reads CASSPEGQLSYEQYF. The CDR3 coding sequence is TGTGCCAGCAGCCCCGAGGGACAGCTCTCCTACGAGCAGTACTTC. The complete variable domain, with remaining parts taken from reference TRBV7-9 and TRBJ2-7, reads DTGVSQNPRHKITKRGQNVTFRCDPISEHNRLYWYRQTLGQGPEFLTYFQNEAQLEKSRLLSDRFSAERPKGSFSTLEIQRTEQGDSAMYLCASSPEGQLSYEQYFGPGTRLTVT.

In regard to this clone: Mismatch with germline at one junction end may stem from a read error. The rearrangement uses TRBV6-6 and TRBJ2-7, with D perhaps matching TRBD2 (7 bases). Germline lookup yields CDR1 MNHNY and CDR2 SVGAGI (reference sequence). There are 12 residues in the CDR3. The CDR3 sequence is CASSYPNREGIF. For the CDR3, the DNA is TGTGCCAGCAGTTACCCCAACAGGGAGGGGATCTTC.

As DNA, the CDR3 is TGTGCCAGCAGGGGGGCTATGAATACGCAGTATTTT. It yields the protein CASRGAMNTQYF. J is TRBJ2-3 and V is TRBV5-4; D is perhaps TRBD1 (6 bases). The CDR3 covers 12 residues. V lost 5 bases and J 7 bases, leaving 11 bases between the germline ends. Germline V gene lookup returns CDR1 SGHNT and CDR2 YYREEE (reference sequence). Full variable domain (remainder filled in from reference TRBV5-4 and TRBJ2-3): ETGVTQSPTHLIKTRGQQVTLRCSSQSGHNTVSWYQQALGQGPQFIFQYYREEENGRGNFPPRFSGLQFPNYSSELNVNALELDDSALYLCASRGAMNTQYFGPGTRLTVL.

The CDR3 is CASNHRASYTF. The CDR3 DNA is TGTGCCAGCAACCACAGGGCGAGCTACACCTTC. The chain links TRBV6-1 to TRBJ1-2; maybe TRBD1 (6 bases). V lost 7 bases and J 9 bases, leaving 12 bases between the germline ends. Germline V gene sequence: CDR1 MNHNS, CDR2 SASEGT. CDR3 length: 11 amino acids.

The rearrangement uses TRBV25-1 and TRBJ1-1, with D possibly matching TRBD1 (6 bases). Germline CDR1 is MGHDK and CDR2 is SYGVNS. The CDR3 is 17 residues long. The ends were cut back, 3 bases at V and 5 bases at J, with 22 bases in the middle. CDR3 amino acids: CASSDIVGNRASTEAFF. CDR3 DNA: TGTGCCAGCAGTGATATCGTAGGGAACAGGGCTAGTACTGAAGCTTTCTTT. Drawing the rest from reference TRBV25-1 and TRBJ1-1, the complete variable domain is EADIYQTPRYLVIGTGKKITLECSQTMGHDKMYWYQQDPGMELHLIHYSYGVNSTEKGDLSSESTVSRIRTEHFPLTLESARPSHTSQYLCASSDIVGNRASTEAFFGQGTRLTVV.

This sequence joins TRBV11-2 and TRBJ2-5, with unresolved D. This CDR3 has 17 amino acids. V lost 4 bases and J lost 0, with 18 bases in between. Germline values: CDR1 SGHAT, CDR2 FQNNGV. The CDR3 reads CASSSPPASRYQETQYF. The CDR3 DNA follows: TGTGCCAGCAGCTCCCCCCCTGCTTCGAGGTACCAAGAGACCCAGTACTTC.

V usage is TRBV4-1 and J usage is TRBJ2-1, with 12 bases that match TRBD2. Trimming cost V 5 bases and J 8 bases; bases outside gene matches: 10. CDR1 MGHRA and CDR2 YSYEKL come from the germline V gene. The CDR3 has 16 residues. The CDR3 loop is CASSIPLAGGPHEQFF. CDR3 nucleotides: TGCGCCAGCAGCATTCCACTAGCGGGGGGTCCCCATGAGCAGTTCTTC.

The genes are TRBV13 and TRBJ1-1, with 8 bases that match TRBD1. This CDR3 contains 15 residues. Germline CDR1 is PRHDT and CDR2 is FYEKMQ (reference sequence). After removal of 2 bases from V and 5 bases from J, the junction contained 7 bases not matched to a gene. The CDR3 bases are TGTGCCAGCAGCTTACTACAGGGGGTCTGGACTGAAGCTTTCTTT. The encoded protein is CASSLLQGVWTEAFF. Complete variable domain (other parts from reference TRBV13 and TRBJ1-1): AAGVIQSPRHLIKEKRETATLKCYPIPRHDTVYWYQQGPGQDPQFLISFYEKMQSDKGSIPDRFSAQQFSDYHSELNMSSLELGDSALYFCASSLLQGVWTEAFFGQGTRLTVV.